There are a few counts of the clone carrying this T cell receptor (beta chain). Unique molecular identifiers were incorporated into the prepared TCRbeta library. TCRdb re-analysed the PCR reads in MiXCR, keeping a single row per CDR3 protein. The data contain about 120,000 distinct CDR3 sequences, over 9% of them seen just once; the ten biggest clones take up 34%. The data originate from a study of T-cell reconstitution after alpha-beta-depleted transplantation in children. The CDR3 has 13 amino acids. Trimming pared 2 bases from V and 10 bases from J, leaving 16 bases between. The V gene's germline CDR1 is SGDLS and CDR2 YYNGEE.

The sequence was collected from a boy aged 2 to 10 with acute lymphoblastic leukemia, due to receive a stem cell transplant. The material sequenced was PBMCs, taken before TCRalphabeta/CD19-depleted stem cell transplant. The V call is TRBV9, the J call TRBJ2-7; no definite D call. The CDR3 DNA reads TGTGCCAGCAGCGTGACTCACTCGTCACACCAGTACTTC. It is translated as CASSVTHSSHQYF.